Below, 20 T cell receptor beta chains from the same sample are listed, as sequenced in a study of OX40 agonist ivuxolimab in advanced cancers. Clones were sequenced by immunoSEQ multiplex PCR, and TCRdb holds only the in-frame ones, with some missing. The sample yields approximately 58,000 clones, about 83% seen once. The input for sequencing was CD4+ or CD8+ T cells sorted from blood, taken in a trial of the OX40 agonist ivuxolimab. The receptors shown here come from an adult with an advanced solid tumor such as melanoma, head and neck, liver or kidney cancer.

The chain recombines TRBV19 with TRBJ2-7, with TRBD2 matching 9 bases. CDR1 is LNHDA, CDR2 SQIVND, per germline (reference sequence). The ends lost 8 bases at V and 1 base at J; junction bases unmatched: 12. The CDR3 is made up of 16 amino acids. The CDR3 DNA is TGTGCCAGTTCCCTTAAGGGACTAGCCCAATCCTACGAGCAGTACTTC. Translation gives CASSLKGLAQSYEQYF.

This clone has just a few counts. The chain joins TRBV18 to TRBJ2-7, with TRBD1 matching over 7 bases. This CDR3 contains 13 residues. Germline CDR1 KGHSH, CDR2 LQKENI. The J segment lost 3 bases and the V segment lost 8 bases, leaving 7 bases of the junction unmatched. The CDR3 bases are TGTGCCAGCACACAGGGGTACCTCTACGAGCAGTACTTC. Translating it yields CASTQGYLYEQYF.

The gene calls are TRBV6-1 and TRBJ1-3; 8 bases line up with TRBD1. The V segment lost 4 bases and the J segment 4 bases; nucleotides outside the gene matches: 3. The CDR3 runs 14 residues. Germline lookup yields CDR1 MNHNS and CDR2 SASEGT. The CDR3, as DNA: TGTGCCAGCAGTGTGACAGGGGTCGGAAACACCATATATTTT. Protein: CASSVTGVGNTIYF.

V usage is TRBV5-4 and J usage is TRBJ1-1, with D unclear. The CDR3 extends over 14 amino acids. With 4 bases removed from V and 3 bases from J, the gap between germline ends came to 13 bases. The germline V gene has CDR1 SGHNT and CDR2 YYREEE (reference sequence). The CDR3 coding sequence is TGTGCCAGCAGCGCCAACATTCAGGACACTGAAGCTTTCTTT. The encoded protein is CASSANIQDTEAFF. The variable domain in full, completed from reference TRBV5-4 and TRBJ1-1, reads ETGVTQSPTHLIKTRGQQVTLRCSSQSGHNTVSWYQQALGQGPQFIFQYYREEENGRGNFPPRFSGLQFPNYSSELNVNALELDDSALYLCASSANIQDTEAFFGQGTRLTVV.

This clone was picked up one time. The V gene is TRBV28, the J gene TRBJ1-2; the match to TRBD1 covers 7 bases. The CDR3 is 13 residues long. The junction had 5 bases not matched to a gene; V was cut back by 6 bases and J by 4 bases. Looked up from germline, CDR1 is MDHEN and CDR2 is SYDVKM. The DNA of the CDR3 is TGTGCCAGCAGGACGGGACAGCTCTATGGCTACACCTTC. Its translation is CASRTGQLYGYTF.

CDR3 DNA: TGTGCCAGTAGTACCCGGGACAGGGCGTCTTTTAACTATGGCTACACCTTC. It specifies CASSTRDRASFNYGYTF. The chain recombines TRBV19 with TRBJ1-2, with 9 bases that match TRBD1. CDR1 is LNHDA, CDR2 SQIVND, per germline (reference sequence). This CDR3 is built from 17 residues. Trimming at V came to 4 bases and at J to 1 base, leaving 10 bases not matched to a gene.

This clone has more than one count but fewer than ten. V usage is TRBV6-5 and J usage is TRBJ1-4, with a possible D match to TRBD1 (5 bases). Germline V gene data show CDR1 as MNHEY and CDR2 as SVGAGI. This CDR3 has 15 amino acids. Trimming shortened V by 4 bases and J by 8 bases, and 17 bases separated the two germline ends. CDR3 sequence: CASSSGWGREEKLFF. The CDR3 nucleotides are TGTGCCAGCAGTTCCGGATGGGGGAGGGAAGAAAAACTGTTTTTT.

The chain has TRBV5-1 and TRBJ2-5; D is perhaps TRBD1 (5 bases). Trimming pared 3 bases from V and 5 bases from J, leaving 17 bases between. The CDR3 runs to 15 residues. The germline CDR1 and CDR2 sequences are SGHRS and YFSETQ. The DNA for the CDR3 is TGCGCCAGCAGCTACCAGGGCGCCCCCGGGGAGACCCAGTACTTC. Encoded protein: CASSYQGAPGETQYF.

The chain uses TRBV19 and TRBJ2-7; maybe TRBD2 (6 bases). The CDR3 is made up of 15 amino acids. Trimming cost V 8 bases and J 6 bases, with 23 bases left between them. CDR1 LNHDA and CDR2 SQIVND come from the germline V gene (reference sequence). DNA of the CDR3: TGTGCCAGTGCGATTGGTGGGTGGGGACTCGCCGAGCAGTACTTC. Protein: CASAIGGWGLAEQYF.

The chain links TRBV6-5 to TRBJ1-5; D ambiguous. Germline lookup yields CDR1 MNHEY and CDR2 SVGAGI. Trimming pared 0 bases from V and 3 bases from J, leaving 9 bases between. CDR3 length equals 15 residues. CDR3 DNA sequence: TGTGCCAGCAGTTACTCGATTTCAGTCAATCAGCCCCAGCATTTT. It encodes CASSYSISVNQPQHF.

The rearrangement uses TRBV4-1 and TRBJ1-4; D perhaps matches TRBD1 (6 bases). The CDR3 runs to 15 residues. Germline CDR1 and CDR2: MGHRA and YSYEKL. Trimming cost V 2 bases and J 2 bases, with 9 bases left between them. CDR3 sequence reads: CASSQRTGTNEKLFF. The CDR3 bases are TGCGCCAGCAGCCAAAGAACAGGGACTAATGAAAAACTGTTTTTT.

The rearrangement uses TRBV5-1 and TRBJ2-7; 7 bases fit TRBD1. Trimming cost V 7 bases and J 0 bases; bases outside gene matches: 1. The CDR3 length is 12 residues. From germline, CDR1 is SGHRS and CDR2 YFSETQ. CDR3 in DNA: TGCGCCAGCTGGGACAGCTCCTACGAGCAGTACTTC. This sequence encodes CASWDSSYEQYF.

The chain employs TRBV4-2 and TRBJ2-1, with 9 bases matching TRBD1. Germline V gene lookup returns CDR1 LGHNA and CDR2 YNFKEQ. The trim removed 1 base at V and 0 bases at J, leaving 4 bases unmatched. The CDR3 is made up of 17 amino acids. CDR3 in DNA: TGTGCCAGCAGCCAAGGGACAGGGGTATCCTCCTACAATGAGCAGTTCTTC. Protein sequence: CASSQGTGVSSYNEQFF.

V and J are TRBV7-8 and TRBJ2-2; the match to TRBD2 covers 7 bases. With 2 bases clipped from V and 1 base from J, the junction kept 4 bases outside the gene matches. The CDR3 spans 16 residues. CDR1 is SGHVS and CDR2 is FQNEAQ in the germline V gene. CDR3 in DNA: TGTGCCAGCAGCTTAATACCTAGCGGGAACACCGGGGAGCTGTTTTTT. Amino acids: CASSLIPSGNTGELFF.

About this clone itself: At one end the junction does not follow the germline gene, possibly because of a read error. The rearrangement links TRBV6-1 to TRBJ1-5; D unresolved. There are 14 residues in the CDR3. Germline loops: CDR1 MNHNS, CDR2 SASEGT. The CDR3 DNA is TGTGCCAGCAGTGGTTCGGATAGCTATCAGCCCCAGCATTTT. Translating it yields CASSGSDSYQPQHF.

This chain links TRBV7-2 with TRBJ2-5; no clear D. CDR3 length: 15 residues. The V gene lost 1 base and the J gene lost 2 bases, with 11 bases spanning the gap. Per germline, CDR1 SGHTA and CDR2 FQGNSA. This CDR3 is CASSLVSRPQETQYF. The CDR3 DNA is TGTGCCAGCAGCTTAGTCTCGCGCCCTCAAGAGACCCAGTACTTC. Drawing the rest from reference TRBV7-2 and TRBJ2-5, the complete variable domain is GAGVSQSPSNKVTEKGKDVELRCDPISGHTALYWYRQSLGQGLEFLIYFQGNSAPDKSGLPSDRFSAERTGGSVSTLTIQRTQQEDSAVYLCASSLVSRPQETQYFGPGTRLLVL.

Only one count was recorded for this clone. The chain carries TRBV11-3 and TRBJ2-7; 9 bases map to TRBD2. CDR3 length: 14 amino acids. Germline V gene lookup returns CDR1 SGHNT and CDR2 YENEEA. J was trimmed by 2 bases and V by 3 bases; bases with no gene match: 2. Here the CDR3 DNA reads TGTGCCAGCAGCTTCGGCGGGGGGGCCTACGAGCAGTACTTC. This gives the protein CASSFGGGAYEQYF.

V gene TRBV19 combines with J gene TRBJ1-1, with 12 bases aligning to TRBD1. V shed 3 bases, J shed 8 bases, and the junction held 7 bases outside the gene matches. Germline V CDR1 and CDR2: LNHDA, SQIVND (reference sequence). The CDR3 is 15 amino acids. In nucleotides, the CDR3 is TGTGCCAGTAGTATTACCGGGACAGGGGGCCTAGAAGCTTTCTTT. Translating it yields CASSITGTGGLEAFF.

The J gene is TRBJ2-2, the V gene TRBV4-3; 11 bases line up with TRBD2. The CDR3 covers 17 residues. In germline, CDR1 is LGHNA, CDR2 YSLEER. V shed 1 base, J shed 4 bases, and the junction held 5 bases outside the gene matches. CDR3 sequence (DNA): TGCGCCAGCAGCCAAGCCCCTAGCGGGGGGAGCACCGGGGAGCTGTTTTTT. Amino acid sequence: CASSQAPSGGSTGELFF.

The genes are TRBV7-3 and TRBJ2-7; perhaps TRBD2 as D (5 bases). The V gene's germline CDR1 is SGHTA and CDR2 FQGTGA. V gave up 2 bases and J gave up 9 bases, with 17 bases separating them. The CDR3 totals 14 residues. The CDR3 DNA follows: TGTGCCAGCAGCTTAGCAACAGAGGGAGAGACGCAGTACTTC. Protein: CASSLATEGETQYF.